This TCR beta chain was found in a study of blood T cell repertoires in COVID-19. About the study: Acute-phase and convalescent COVID-19 samples originated in the United States, Italy and Spain. PBMCs, B-cell-depleted T cells, or T cells were the source of the cDNA or gDNA that made up the material.

Original handling: Estimation of nucleated cell counts relied on the amplification of reference gene primers. The protocol was immunoSEQ multiplex PCR, while the TCRdb copy is restricted to in-frame clones and leaves out a portion. D and trimming were read from the DNA, whereas the V and J calls and clone size are those reported in that table. The sample includes about 53,000 clones, 90% to 95% of them seen just once. Sequencing input: peripheral blood. This receptor was obtained from a human donor in a cohort sampled during active COVID-19.

In DNA, the CDR3 is TGTGCCAGTCAGAAGAATTCCAGGGGAGCCGGCTACACCTTC. It is translated as CASQKNSRGAGYTF. The V gene is TRBV19, the J gene TRBJ1-2; D might be TRBD1 (6 bases). The germline V gene has CDR1 LNHDA and CDR2 SQIVND (reference sequence). The CDR3 has 14 residues. Between the trimmed V and J ends, which lost 8 bases and 8 bases, there was a span of 21 bases.